A single sample is the source of the 15 T cell receptor beta chains below, sequenced in a study of graft-versus-host responses after intestinal transplantation. Repertoires were generated with immunoSEQ multiplex PCR, while TCRdb's copy carries only in-frame clones and drops some. The data contain 20,000 to 25,000 clones, roughly 30% of them seen just once; the ten biggest clones take up about 9%. Irradiated, violet-dye-labeled stimulator cells, 200,000 in number, were plated with 200,000 CFSE-labeled responder cells. The sample in question was alloreactive CD8+ T cells from a mixed lymphocyte reaction culture, obtained before intestinal transplant. Subset defined: CFSE-low proliferating T cells sorted from approximately 6-day pre-transplant mixed lymphocyte reaction (GvH or HvG direction). All receptors come from a human patient who received an intestinal transplant.

This clone occurred a few times. The chain is built from TRBV19 and TRBJ2-3; D may be TRBD1 (5 bases). Germline V gene data show CDR1 as LNHDA and CDR2 as SQIVND (reference sequence). The CDR3 contains 15 residues. The V end was cut by 2 bases, the J end by 1 base, with 10 bases between. The CDR3 nucleotides are TGTGCCAGTAGTATATGGGGCGCGGGCACAGATACGCAGTATTTT. Protein sequence: CASSIWGAGTDTQYF. Combining the CDR3 with reference TRBV19 and TRBJ2-3 gives the whole variable domain DGGITQSPKYLFRKEGQNVTLSCEQNLNHDAMYWYRQDPGQGLRLIYYSQIVNDFQKGDIAEGYSVSREKKESFPLTVTSAQKNPTAFYLCASSIWGAGTDTQYFGPGTRLTVL.

The V and J genes are TRBV9 and TRBJ1-6; the D gene is possibly TRBD1 (6 bases). Germline V gene lookup returns CDR1 SGDLS and CDR2 YYNGEE. The CDR3 runs to 16 residues. V was shortened by 0 bases and J by 2 bases, with 9 bases between the two germline ends. CDR3 nucleotide sequence: TGTGCCAGCAGCGTAGGGGGACACCCCTATAATTCACCCCTCCACTTT. Its translation is CASSVGGHPYNSPLHF.

By sample share, this clone is medium-sized. This chain connects TRBV7-6 to TRBJ2-7, with 8 bases fitting TRBD1. Germline CDR1 SGHVS, CDR2 FNYEAQ. The CDR3 loop spans 14 amino acids. V trimming: 5 bases; J trimming: 5 bases; junction bases outside the gene matches: 8. This CDR3 is CASSPGTGLHEQYF. The DNA for the CDR3 is TGTGCCAGCAGCCCTGGGACAGGATTGCACGAGCAGTACTTC.

There are a few counts of this clone. The rearrangement links TRBV15 to TRBJ2-7; no clear D. V was cut by 0 bases and J by 2 bases, with 5 bases left in between. The CDR3 totals 13 residues. Germline CDR1 LNHNV, CDR2 YYDKDF (reference sequence). CDR3 DNA: TGTGCCACCAGCAGAGAGAGAGCCTACGAGCAGTACTTC. It specifies CATSRERAYEQYF.

The genes are TRBV29-1 and TRBJ2-7; D unresolved. Germline CDR1 reads SQVTM; CDR2 reads ANQGSEA. The CDR3 runs to 11 residues. The V end lost 5 bases, the J end lost 3 bases, and 8 bases lay between the germline ends. The CDR3 loop reads CSVFMDYEQYF. CDR3 nucleotides: TGCAGCGTTTTCATGGACTACGAGCAGTACTTC.

This clone is deemed large. This chain joins TRBV19 and TRBJ1-5; no firm D call. The CDR3 is 15 residues long. CDR1 and CDR2 (germline): LNHDA, SQIVND (reference sequence). V lost 3 bases, J lost 0 bases, and 9 bases lay in between. CDR3 sequence: CASSISAYSNQPQHF. The CDR3 DNA reads TGTGCCAGTAGTATCTCAGCGTATAGCAATCAGCCCCAGCATTTT.

CDR3 sequence (DNA): TGTGCCAGCAGCTTACGCGGGAGACCGTATGGCTACACCTTC. It codes for CASSLRGRPYGYTF. J is TRBJ1-2 and V is TRBV7-3; D remains ambiguous. Trimming took off 2 bases at V and 5 bases at J, with 12 bases between the two ends. Germline assignment: CDR1 SGHTA and CDR2 FQGTGA. The CDR3 is 14 amino acids.

This chain links TRBV7-3 with TRBJ2-2; D not certain. CDR1 is SGHTA, CDR2 FQGTGA, per germline. Trimming took off 1 base at V and 6 bases at J, with 12 bases between the two ends. This CDR3 is 15 amino acids long. The CDR3 region has the DNA TGTGCCAGCAGCTTAATCCCGTTTGGCTCCGGGGAGCTGTTTTTT. This codes for CASSLIPFGSGELFF.

V gene TRBV15 combines with J gene TRBJ2-7, with D possibly matching TRBD1 (7 bases). The CDR3 has 17 amino acids. The ends were cut back, 0 bases at V and 4 bases at J, with 19 bases in the middle. Per the germline V gene, CDR1 is LNHNV and CDR2 is YYDKDF (reference sequence). DNA of the CDR3: TGTGCCACCAGCAGAGATCTTTGGAGGGGGCTTGGGTACGAGCAGTACTTC. Protein product: CATSRDLWRGLGYEQYF.

In this sample, this clone turned up a few times. The V gene is TRBV5-6, the J gene TRBJ2-7; D tentatively fits TRBD1 or TRBD2 (5 bases each). Germline V gene data show CDR1 as SGHDT and CDR2 as YYEEEE. V was clipped by 6 bases and J by 3 bases, with 19 bases between them. The CDR3 sequence is 15 residues long. The CDR3 DNA reads TGTGCCAGCACCCAATCGCCGGGACGGAGCTACGAGCAGTACTTC. This sequence encodes CASTQSPGRSYEQYF.

The chain is built from TRBV7-3 and TRBJ2-2; 8 bases align to TRBD2. Germline values: CDR1 SGHTA, CDR2 FQGTGA. The J segment lost 0 bases and the V segment lost 1 base, leaving 4 bases of the junction unmatched. The CDR3 covers 17 residues. The CDR3 region is CASSLIGSGTNTGELFF. The DNA for the CDR3 is TGTGCCAGCAGCTTAATCGGTAGCGGGACGAACACCGGGGAGCTGTTTTTT.

This chain uses TRBV4-3 with TRBJ2-7; possibly TRBD1 for D (6 bases). The V end was cut by 1 base, the J end by 0 bases, with 10 bases between. The CDR3 has 15 amino acids. Germline CDR1 and CDR2: LGHNA and YSLEER. The CDR3, as DNA: TGCGCCAGCAGCCAAGTAGCGACAGGCTCCTACGAGCAGTACTTC. Its translation: CASSQVATGSYEQYF.

This clone was seen more than once but under ten times. This chain joins TRBV9 and TRBJ1-5, with 7 bases matching TRBD1. Germline values: CDR1 SGDLS, CDR2 YYNGEE. V lost 2 bases and J lost 2; bases outside the gene matches: 10. CDR3 length equals 17 residues. The CDR3 DNA sequence: TGTGCCAGCAGCGTGCCCCAGGGGGTCTGTGGCAATCAGCCCCAGCATTTT. As protein: CASSVPQGVCGNQPQHF.

The chain uses TRBV27 and TRBJ2-7; perhaps TRBD2 as D (5 bases). V lost 6 bases, J lost 9 bases, and 18 bases lay in between. The CDR3 covers 13 residues. Germline CDR1 and CDR2: MNHEY and SMNVEV (reference sequence). The CDR3 sequence is CASSPGMAWRQYF. CDR3 sequence (DNA): TGTGCCAGCAGCCCGGGGATGGCCTGGCGGCAGTACTTC.

The chain employs TRBV7-9 and TRBJ2-3; D ambiguous. CDR1 is SEHNR and CDR2 is FQNEAQ in the germline V gene (reference sequence). This CDR3 has 15 residues. Trimming took off 5 bases at V and 0 bases at J, with 12 bases between the two ends. CDR3 sequence (DNA): TGTGCCAGCAGCCAGGCCGATACTAGCACAGATACGCAGTATTTT. As protein: CASSQADTSTDTQYF.